This T cell receptor (beta chain) stems from a study of T cells expressing NK-cell markers. Germline CDR1 SGHTA, CDR2 FQGTGA. This CDR3 spans 16 amino acids. Reprocessing the 5' RACE reads, TCRdb reports a single entry for every CDR3 protein and omits DNA. Here the sample table reports approximately 150,000 distinct CDR3 sequences. The TCR sequence derives from a man younger than 35 in good health. The chain uses TRBV7-3 and TRBJ2-3; TCRdb's D gene call, TRBD1, goes unchecked for lack of DNA. The source material was blood T cells: a sorted CD56 or NKG2C T cell subset, CD4+ or CD8+ T cells, or bulk PBMC T cells (not recorded which). CDR3 region: CASSPGTGLPTDTQYF.